The 18 T cell receptor beta chains below were found in one sample sequenced in a study of regulatory T cells in long-lasting Graves disease. In building TCR beta libraries, iRepertoire HTBI primers were used together with Arm-PCR of CDR3 regions. TCRdb reprocessed the multiplex PCR reads via MiXCR and lists one record per CDR3 protein. The data show about 420,000 distinct CDR3 sequences, 16% seen once. As for time point: newly diagnosed GD, antithyroid drugs for less than 3 months. The TCR library was prepared using RNA isolated from PBMCs. This sample was also put to use in a study of T cells in Graves' hyperthyroidism and ophthalmopathy.

The specimen was peripheral blood mononuclear cells (PBMCs), collected at new diagnosis, from a patient treated with antithyroid drugs. Receptor source: a woman in her late teens or twenties with Graves disease.

This clonotype appeared many times. V gene TRBV20-1 combines with J gene TRBJ2-7; TRBD2 matches at 13 bases. V was pared by 0 bases and J by 3 bases, with 11 bases of the junction left unmatched. The CDR3 contains 18 residues. Germline-derived CDR1 and CDR2 are DFQATT and SNEGSKA (reference sequence). The CDR3 reads CSARDRTSGRLWGYEQYF. The DNA for the CDR3 is TGCAGTGCTAGAGACCGGACTAGCGGGAGACTTTGGGGCTACGAGCAGTACTTC.

This clonotype appeared many times. The chain links TRBV6-5 to TRBJ1-1; D uncertain. Trimming stripped 1 base from V and 1 base from J, with 13 bases between. Per the germline V gene, CDR1 is MNHEY and CDR2 is SVGAGI. This CDR3 region has 16 residues. In DNA form, the CDR3 reads TGTGCCAGCAGTTACTTCTCGGGCAGGCAGAACACTGAAGCTTTCTTT. This gives the protein CASSYFSGRQNTEAFF.

The table lists this clonotype with many counts. The chain uses TRBV3-1 and TRBJ1-1; D gene uncertain. Trimming stripped 3 bases from V and 3 bases from J, with 8 bases between. CDR1 is LGHDT, CDR2 YNNKEL, per germline (reference sequence). The CDR3 runs 13 residues. The CDR3 nucleotides are TGTGCCAGCAGCCATAGGCTTCACACTGAAGCTTTCTTT. Encoded protein: CASSHRLHTEAFF.

This clonotype has only one observation. This chain joins TRBV6-9 and TRBJ2-4, with D perhaps TRBD1 or TRBD2 (5 bases each). This CDR3 has 16 residues. Trimming took 4 bases from V and 1 from J, leaving 14 bases between them. Germline values: CDR1 MNHGY, CDR2 SVAAGI. The CDR3 nucleotides are TGTGCCAGCAGTTCGGGACGGGGATTTGCCAAAAACATTCAGTACTTC. Its translation: CASSSGRGFAKNIQYF.

The table lists this clonotype with many counts. This chain joins TRBV5-1 and TRBJ2-3, with TRBD2 as a possible D gene (5 bases). Trimming removed 0 bases from V and 0 bases from J, with 8 bases in between. CDR3 length equals 15 residues. Germline CDR1 is SGHRS and CDR2 is YFSETQ. The CDR3 nucleotides read TGCGCCAGCAGCTTGGAGGGAGTTAGCACAGATACGCAGTATTTT. This translates into CASSLEGVSTDTQYF.

For this clonotype: A much larger clone lies a single base off, so this may be a read error. This rearrangement joins TRBV6-1 to TRBJ2-3; 8 bases match TRBD1. Germline assignment: CDR1 MNHNS and CDR2 SASEGT. The CDR3 covers 15 residues. CDR3 sequence reads: CASSEVQGGTDTQCF. In DNA form, the CDR3 reads TGTGCCAGCAGTGAAGTACAGGGGGGCACAGATACGCAGTGTTTT.

This clonotype was observed a few times. CDR3 residues: CSAEPLAPGYTF. DNA of the CDR3: TGCAGTGCTGAGCCCCTCGCTCCTGGCTACACCTTC. The J gene is TRBJ1-2, the V gene TRBV20-1; D unresolved. The CDR3 sequence is 12 residues long. Germline V gene sequence: CDR1 DFQATT, CDR2 SNEGSKA (reference sequence). V dropped 5 bases and J dropped 7 bases, with 14 bases sitting between them.

Ten or more counts support this clonotype. V usage is TRBV7-9 and J usage is TRBJ2-2, with 10 bases fitting TRBD2. Unmatched junction bases numbered 7, after V lost 6 bases and J lost 0 bases. Germline V CDR1 and CDR2: SEHNR, FQNEAQ (reference sequence). The CDR3 is 17 residues long. The CDR3 region has the DNA TGTGCCAGCAGGCCCGGACTAGCGGAGACGAACACCGGGGAGCTGTTTTTT. It translates to CASRPGLAETNTGELFF.

This sequence joins TRBV6-1 and TRBJ1-6; TRBD1 is a possible D gene (6 bases). Germline values: CDR1 MNHNS, CDR2 SASEGT. The CDR3 is made up of 16 amino acids. Trimming stripped 6 bases from V and 5 bases from J, with 17 bases between. CDR3 coding DNA: TGTGCCAGCAGGGTAGATTTGGGGACAAATAATTCACCCCTCCACTTT. This codes for CASRVDLGTNNSPLHF.

This clonotype was seen a few times. This chain links TRBV10-3 with TRBJ2-7; TRBD2 matches at 7 bases. This CDR3 has 14 amino acids. V was clipped by 10 bases and J by 2 bases; unmatched bases: 11. Germline V gene sequence: CDR1 ENHRY, CDR2 SYGVKD. The CDR3 nucleotides read TGTGCCACCATTAGCGGGCCCACCCCCTACGAGCAGTACTTC. This encodes CATISGPTPYEQYF.

This clonotype showed up many times. The V gene is TRBV29-1, the J gene TRBJ2-5; D assignment may be TRBD1 or TRBD2 (5 bases each). V was clipped by 4 bases and J by 7 bases, with 22 bases between them. CDR1 is SQVTM and CDR2 is ANQGSEA in the germline V gene. The CDR3 totals 15 residues. Written as DNA, the CDR3 is TGCAGCGTTGTAGGGACCGGGGTCCCACGGGGGACCCAGTACTTC. As protein: CSVVGTGVPRGTQYF.

This clonotype has a count of ten or more. This rearrangement joins TRBV12-3 or TRBV12-4 to TRBJ2-1, with 10 bases lining up with TRBD1. V lost 5 bases to trimming and J lost 7 bases; unmatched junction nucleotides: 8. The CDR3 covers 15 residues. The CDR3 loop reads CASSPGQGMGNEQFF. In DNA form, the CDR3 reads TGTGCCAGCAGTCCGGGACAGGGGATGGGAAATGAGCAGTTCTTC.

This clonotype came up once. The chain carries TRBV20-1 and TRBJ2-7; 7 nucleotides match TRBD2. V was clipped by 5 bases and J by 3 bases; unmatched bases: 13. Germline CDR1 DFQATT, CDR2 SNEGSKA (reference sequence). This CDR3 has 15 amino acids. This CDR3 reads CSAAPTSRGIYEQYF. For the CDR3, the DNA is TGCAGTGCTGCGCCGACTAGCCGAGGGATCTACGAGCAGTACTTC.

J is TRBJ2-6 and V is TRBV19, with D possibly TRBD2 on 5 matching bases. Between the trimmed V and J ends, which lost 3 bases and 3 bases, there was a span of 12 bases. The CDR3 contains 16 residues. Germline lookup yields CDR1 LNHDA and CDR2 SQIVND (reference sequence). Here the CDR3 DNA reads TGTGCCAGTAGTATTTTAGAGGGCCTTGGGGCCAACGTCCTGACTTTC. Translation gives CASSILEGLGANVLTF.

Only a few counts were recorded for this clonotype. Since a much larger clone is just one base distant, this may be a read error. This sequence joins TRBV2 and TRBJ2-7; 8 nucleotides agree with TRBD2. Germline V CDR1 and CDR2: SNHLY, FYNNEI. The CDR3 runs 18 residues. This chain's CDR3 is CASSERGELAGVSYGQYF. The CDR3 nucleotides are TGTGCCAGCAGTGAGCGGGGGGAACTAGCCGGAGTATCCTACGGGCAGTACTTC.

In this sample, this clonotype turned up many times. The chain recombines TRBV30 with TRBJ1-5; perhaps TRBD1 as D (5 bases). The CDR3 has 13 residues. Germline V gives CDR1 GTSNPN, CDR2 SVGIG (reference sequence). V was trimmed by 2 bases and J by 5 bases, leaving 10 bases between them. CDR3 amino acids: CAWSSGLDQPQHF. Here the CDR3 DNA reads TGTGCCTGGAGTTCAGGGTTAGATCAGCCCCAGCATTTT.

This clonotype was seen a handful of times. The chain carries TRBV12-3 or TRBV12-4 and TRBJ1-2; D unresolved. This CDR3 comprises 15 residues. Trimming took 3 bases from V and 3 from J, leaving 14 bases between them. The CDR3 DNA sequence: TGTGCCAGCAGTTTTCCCGGGGAGGCGGACTATGGCTACACCTTC. Residues: CASSFPGEADYGYTF.

This clonotype came up many times. V gene TRBV12-3 or TRBV12-4 combines with J gene TRBJ2-7; no reliable D call. The V and J ends lost 6 bases and 0 bases respectively, with 15 bases between them. There are 15 residues in the CDR3. For the CDR3, the DNA is TGTGCCAGCAGGCCGGACGGAAAGAGCTCCTACGAGCAGTACTTC. As protein: CASRPDGKSSYEQYF.